This TCR beta chain appears in the sequencing data of a study of early T cells in non-severe SARS-CoV-2 infection. Trimming removed 6 bases from V and 7 bases from J; junction bases left unmatched: 12. This CDR3 region has 16 residues. The germline V gene encodes CDR1 DFQATT and CDR2 SNEGSKA (reference sequence). Using its own MiXCR run on the 5' RACE reads, TCRdb lists one record per CDR3 protein. Here the sample spans 40,000 to 50,000 distinct CDR3 sequences, around 7% being singletons. The table lists this clonotype with many counts. The clonotype originates from an adult who was a healthcare worker with PCR-confirmed SARS-CoV-2 infection or an uninfected control (not recorded which). Sample: whole blood. The chain couples TRBV20-1 to TRBJ2-3; 14 bases map to TRBD2. The CDR3 is CSARIRLAGGPHTQYF. The CDR3 DNA follows: TGCAGTGCCCGAATACGACTAGCGGGGGGGCCCCATACGCAGTATTTT.